The clone carrying this T cell receptor beta chain was picked up a small number of times. The sample belongs to a study of blood T cell repertoires in COVID-19. With 0 bases clipped from V and 6 bases from J, the junction kept 6 bases outside the gene matches. This CDR3 region has 16 residues. CDR1 and CDR2 from the germline V gene are MNHEY and SVGAGI. This table comes from immunoSEQ multiplex PCR, and its TCRdb copy is limited to in-frame clones, with some not included. Seen here are fewer than 200,000 clones, 70% to 85% observed once, and the top ten hold about a fifth. This TCR was recovered from a woman older than 75 with acute or convalescent COVID-19. The source material was peripheral blood. The rearrangement joins TRBV6-5 to TRBJ1-4; 8 positions match TRBD1. The CDR3 nucleotides read TGTGCCAGCAGTTACTCGAGCGGACAGGGATATGAAAAACTGTTTTTT. It translates to CASSYSSGQGYEKLFF.